This T cell receptor (beta chain) stems from a study of shared clonotypes between healthy human individuals. Study in general: The cohort comprised two women and three men. Their ages spanned 18 to 49 years.

Deletions cut 6 bases from V and 1 base from J, with 13 bases between. Germline V lookup: CDR1 MNHNS, CDR2 SASEGT. The CDR3 totals 14 residues. Assay execution took place at the deep level. The data were produced by immunoSEQ multiplex PCR, yet TCRdb's version contains in-frame clones alone and is incomplete. Of about 700,000 clones listed, 92% are singletons. Positive CCR7 selection of CD45RO-negative cells yielded the naive CD8 cells, and terminally differentiated effector memory CD45RA+ cells were excluded. Recent vaccinations or acute infections were absent in the healthy HIV-negative adult donors.

The origin of this receptor is a man aged 25 to 45 in good health. The rearrangement joins TRBV6-1 to TRBJ2-7, with D unclear. Sequencing was done on a sample of naive CD8+ T cells sorted from blood. CDR3 sequence (DNA): TGTGCCAGCAGAATAATTTCGAGGTCCTACGAGCAGTACTTC. This gives the protein CASRIISRSYEQYF.